This is a list of T cell receptor beta chains from one sample in a study of blood T cell repertoires in COVID-19. Sequencing used immunoSEQ multiplex PCR; TCRdb keeps in-frame clones, though not all of them. This table has about 480,000 clones, roughly 90% appearing once. Material for sequencing was PBMCs or T cells enriched from blood (not recorded which). These receptors were collected from a woman aged 40 to 49 who had recovered from COVID-19. Each CDR3 is given with its conserved first and last residue. D genes are given only for firm matches. Clone size is given for some rows only: seen once, a few or many times, or a class if the clone is expanded.

abundance,d_gene,v_gene,j_gene,CDR3nt,CDR3aa
.,.,TRBV19,TRBJ1-1,TGTGCCAGTACCGTTGGCCGGGCGGGGACTGAAGCTTTCTTT,CASTVGRAGTEAFF
.,TRBD2,TRBV5-1,TRBJ2-1,TGCGCCAGCAGCTTGAGGCTAGCGGACTACAATGAGCAGTTCTTC,CASSLRLADYNEQFF
once,.,TRBV21-1,TRBJ2-1,TGTGCCAGCAGCATTCCGGGACAGCCTTCCAATGAGCAGTTCTTC,CASSIPGQPSNEQFF
.,.,TRBV7-9,TRBJ1-3,TGTGCCAGCAGCTTAGCTTCGGCTGGAAACACCATATATTTT,CASSLASAGNTIYF
.,.,TRBV19,TRBJ1-2,TGTGCCAGTAGTATAGATGGGCTTATAATGTACACCTTC,CASSIDGLIMYTF
.,.,TRBV6-5,TRBJ1-5,TGTGCCAGCAGTTCAGGGTTGTTGGGTCAGCCCCAGCATTTT,CASSSGLLGQPQHF
.,TRBD1,TRBV6-2/TRBV6-3,TRBJ2-7,TGTGCCAGCAGTGGACCCGACAGGGTGGGTTATACCTACGAGCAGTACTTC,CASSGPDRVGYTYEQYF
.,.,TRBV11-2,TRBJ1-1,TGTGCCAGCAGCTTAGAGCGGGGAAGGGACACTGAAGCTTTCTTT,CASSLERGRDTEAFF
.,.,TRBV3-1/TRBV3-2,TRBJ2-3,TGTGCCAGCAGCCCCCAGAGGGACTTCCCCACAGATACGCAGTATTTT,CASSPQRDFPTDTQYF
.,TRBD2,TRBV7-2,TRBJ2-7,TGTGCCAGCAGCTTAGGAACTAGCGGGGGCTACGAGCAGTACTTC,CASSLGTSGGYEQYF
.,.,TRBV5-1,TRBJ2-5,TGCGCCAGCAGCTTGGCCGAAGTAGAAGTCCGGTGGGGGCACCAAGAGACCCAGTACTTC,CASSLAEVEVRWGHQETQYF
.,.,TRBV11-2,TRBJ2-7,TGTGCCAGCAGCCCAATGGCAGGGCCCACCTACGAGCAGTACTTC,CASSPMAGPTYEQYF
.,.,TRBV6-5,TRBJ2-7,TGTGCCAGCAGTAACCGAGCGGAGCAGTACTTC,CASSNRAEQYF
.,.,TRBV19,TRBJ1-2,TGTGCCAGTAGTATATTCAGGTCGGCAGAACTCCTCTATGGCTACACCTTC,CASSIFRSAELLYGYTF
.,.,TRBV11-2,TRBJ1-3,TGTGCCAGCAGCCCCCGGCCCCCAGGGGTTTCTGGAAACACCATATATTTT,CASSPRPPGVSGNTIYF
once,.,TRBV20-1,TRBJ1-2,TGCAGTGCTAGTCAGGGAACTAACTATGGCTACACCTTC,CSASQGTNYGYTF
.,TRBD1,TRBV7-9,TRBJ1-6,TGTGCCAGCAGCAGGGACAGGGCAAAAACTTCACCCCTCCACTTT,CASSRDRAKTSPLHF
.,TRBD2,TRBV6-5,TRBJ2-7,TGTGCCAGCAGTTACTCGATAGCGGGAGCAGGGTACGAGCAGTACTTC,CASSYSIAGAGYEQYF
.,.,TRBV29-1,TRBJ1-2,TGCAAAGTTGGGGGGGCTCCCGGCTACACCTTC,CKVGGAPGYTF
.,.,TRBV6-5,TRBJ2-3,TGTGCCAGCAGCTCCGACAGGTCTAGCACAGATACGCAGTATTTT,CASSSDRSSTDTQYF
.,.,TRBV24-1,TRBJ2-2,TGTGCCACCAGTGATCTTCTCAGGGGCTCGAACACCGGGGAGCTGTTTTTT,CATSDLLRGSNTGELFF
.,.,TRBV5-4,TRBJ1-3,TGTGCCAGCAGCTTGTTTAGCCCCTCTGGAAACACCATATATTTT,CASSLFSPSGNTIYF
.,.,TRBV12-3/TRBV12-4,TRBJ1-2,TGTGCCAGCAGTACCTCGCCAGCGGGGGGCTACACCTTC,CASSTSPAGGYTF
.,TRBD1,TRBV24-1,TRBJ1-5,TGTGCCACCTCTCAGGGGGCTAGTCAGCCCCAGCATTTT,CATSQGASQPQHF
.,.,TRBV11-2,TRBJ2-7,TGTGCCAGCAGCCCCGGGCGAGCGGTGACCTACGAGCAGTACTTC,CASSPGRAVTYEQYF
.,.,TRBV27,TRBJ1-5,TGTGCCAGCAGGCCGGCGGGTGGGGCCCAGCATTTT,CASRPAGGAQHF
.,TRBD1,TRBV7-9,TRBJ2-7,TGTGCCAGCAGCCCCGGGACAGGGGGCTACGAGCAGTACTTC,CASSPGTGGYEQYF
.,.,TRBV7-8,TRBJ2-3,TGTGCCAGCAGCTTAGTCAGAAAACCCACAGATACGCAGTATTTT,CASSLVRKPTDTQYF
once,.,TRBV12-5,TRBJ2-3,TGTGCTAGTGGTTTGACCAACATTCCGCGGGGGCGCAGCACAGATACGCAGTATTTT,CASGLTNIPRGRSTDTQYF